Listed below are T cell receptor beta chains from one sample, sequenced in a study of blood T cell repertoires in COVID-19. The assay was immunoSEQ multiplex PCR, and TCRdb's table has in-frame clones only and misses some. The sample lists just over 650,000 clones; 70% to 90% were seen once. Sequencing was carried out using peripheral blood. All receptors come from a woman aged 18-29 years with acute or convalescent COVID-19. The CDR3 runs from the conserved cysteine through the conserved F or W. A D gene is named only where the DNA matches it firmly. Clone size is shown for a subset of rows, as once, few, many or a class of expanded clone.

>TRBD2|TRBJ2-2|TRBV7-8|NA
TGTGCCAGCAAGATAGCGGGACTAGCGATTCCCGGGGAGCTGTTTTTT
CASKIAGLAIPGELFF
>NA|TRBJ2-7|TRBV6-2/TRBV6-3|NA
TGTGCCAGCAGTTATCGGGAAGCTTCCTACGAGCAGTACTTC
CASSYREASYEQYF
>TRBD1|TRBJ2-7|TRBV7-8|NA
TGTGCCAGCAGCCGGACAGGCTCCTACGAGCAGTACTTC
CASSRTGSYEQYF
>TRBD1|TRBJ2-1|TRBV5-1|once
TGCGCCAGCAGCGTTGGACAGGGGGCAAGGTATGGGAATGAGCAGTTCTTC
CASSVGQGARYGNEQFF
>TRBD1|TRBJ1-2|TRBV6-5|NA
TGTGCCAGCACCGAGACAGGGGATGGCTACACCTTC
CASTETGDGYTF
>TRBD1|TRBJ1-1|TRBV7-2|NA
TGTGCCAGCAGCCCGGACAGGATCCTTGAAGCTTTCTTT
CASSPDRILEAFF
>TRBD2|TRBJ2-3|TRBV7-9|NA
TGTGCCAGCAGCTTACTTAGCGGGGCAAGCACAGATACGCAGTATTTT
CASSLLSGASTDTQYF
>NA|TRBJ1-2|TRBV9|NA
TGTGCCAGCAGCGTAGTGCAGGGTGGAGGCTACACCTTC
CASSVVQGGGYTF
>TRBD1|TRBJ1-1|TRBV4-1|NA
TGCGCCAGCAGCCAACTGTCACAGGGGGTCGGACCTGAAGCTTTCTTT
CASSQLSQGVGPEAFF
>NA|TRBJ2-3|TRBV24-1|NA
TGTGCCACCGGAGCCGGGGTAGCAGATACGCAGTATTTT
CATGAGVADTQYF
>NA|TRBJ1-1|TRBV30|NA
TGTGCCTGGACTAGGTTCGGGACTGAAGCTTTCTTT
CAWTRFGTEAFF